Presented here are 28 T cell receptor beta chains from one specimen sequenced in a study of blood T cell repertoires in COVID-19. Repertoires were generated with immunoSEQ multiplex PCR, while TCRdb's copy carries only in-frame clones and drops some. The sample carries tens of thousands of clones, roughly 88% recorded once. The material sequenced was peripheral blood. The source of these receptors is a human donor in a cohort sampled during active COVID-19.

This chain uses TRBV29-1 with TRBJ2-5; a weak D match, TRBD2 (6 bases). The CDR3 runs to 14 residues. Germline V gives CDR1 SQVTM, CDR2 ANQGSEA. V lost 0 bases, J lost 0 bases, and 8 bases lay in between. The CDR3 spells CSVEDRGNQETQYF. For the CDR3, the DNA is TGCAGCGTTGAAGATCGGGGGAACCAAGAGACCCAGTACTTC.

The chain combines TRBV6-6 with TRBJ1-2; TRBD1 might be the D (6 bases). Germline V gene data show CDR1 as MNHNY and CDR2 as SVGAGI (reference sequence). The V end was cut by 5 bases, the J end by 4 bases, with 17 bases between. The length of the CDR3 is 15 residues. The chain's CDR3 is CASSGINRASYGYTF. The DNA of the CDR3 is TGTGCCAGCAGTGGTATAAACAGGGCTTCCTATGGCTACACCTTC.

The chain couples TRBV2 to TRBJ2-1, with D possibly being TRBD2 (6 bases). This CDR3 region has 17 residues. V was clipped by 4 bases and J by 8 bases, with 24 bases between them. Per the germline V gene, CDR1 is SNHLY and CDR2 is FYNNEI. The CDR3 DNA follows: TGTGCCAGCAGTGGCCCGCCCATTCTCCGCGGGATGGATGAGCAGTTCTTC. Residues: CASSGPPILRGMDEQFF.

The chain is built from TRBV6-5 and TRBJ2-5; TRBD2 aligns across 8 bases. Germline lookup yields CDR1 MNHEY and CDR2 SVGAGI. V lost 4 bases, J lost 2 bases, and 9 bases stayed unmatched. The CDR3 loop spans 16 amino acids. CDR3 loop: CASSSFAGGRQETQYF. The CDR3 DNA reads as TGTGCCAGCAGTTCCTTTGCGGGCGGGAGGCAAGAGACCCAGTACTTC.

This clone appeared a few times. The J gene is TRBJ2-1, the V gene TRBV29-1; D not certain. CDR3 size: 15 residues. V was cut by 1 base and J by 6 bases, with 16 bases left in between. Germline V gene sequence: CDR1 SQVTM, CDR2 ANQGSEA. In nucleotides, the CDR3 is TGCAGCGTTGAAGCCTACATGCAGGCTCGCAATGAGCAGTTCTTC. Translation: CSVEAYMQARNEQFF.

The genes are TRBV5-1 and TRBJ1-4, with 7 bases lining up with TRBD1. Germline trimming cut 4 bases from V and 2 bases from J; bases unmatched to any gene: 11. Looked up from germline, CDR1 is SGHRS and CDR2 is YFSETQ. The CDR3 sequence is 17 residues long. The CDR3: CASSRTGTAKTNEKLFF. The CDR3 nucleotides read TGCGCCAGCAGCCGTACCGGGACAGCTAAGACTAATGAAAAACTGTTTTTT.

The chain recombines TRBV29-1 with TRBJ2-7; the D gene is possibly TRBD1 (6 bases). The CDR3 has 14 amino acids. V was cut by 0 bases and J by 6 bases, with 15 bases left in between. CDR1 is SQVTM and CDR2 is ANQGSEA in the germline V gene. CDR3 in amino acids: CSVEDGRGGGEQYF. DNA of the CDR3: TGCAGCGTTGAAGATGGCAGGGGTGGTGGCGAGCAGTACTTC.

The chain couples TRBV7-2 to TRBJ2-1, with D hard to call. The V gene lost 3 bases and the J gene lost 4 bases, with 19 bases spanning the gap. The CDR3 loop spans 17 amino acids. CDR1 is SGHTA and CDR2 is FQGNSA in the germline V gene. The CDR3 reads CASSFGWAPLQYNEQFF. Here the CDR3 DNA reads TGTGCCAGCAGCTTCGGTTGGGCACCACTGCAGTACAATGAGCAGTTCTTC.

This clone occurred a few times. The chain recombines TRBV5-3 with TRBJ2-7; 7 nucleotides agree with TRBD1. TRBV5-3 is classed as an ORF, of uncertain function. This CDR3 is 16 amino acids long. V lost 4 bases to trimming and J lost 3 bases; unmatched junction nucleotides: 13. The CDR3 sequence: CARSGQDREWFYEQYF. The DNA of the CDR3 is TGTGCCAGAAGCGGACAAGACAGGGAATGGTTCTACGAGCAGTACTTC.

The gene calls are TRBV21-1 and TRBJ1-1; the D segment call TRBD1 is taken from the table without a DNA check. TRBV21-1 is an annotated pseudogene. There are 23 residues in the CDR3. CDR3 region: CATLTPGQRFMVALKHMNTEAFF. Here the CDR3 DNA reads TGTGCCACCCTTACACCGGGACAGAGGTTCATGGTTGCCCTCAAACACATGAACACTGAAGCTTTCTTT.

The rearrangement uses TRBV24-1 and TRBJ2-6; D might be TRBD2 (5 bases). The CDR3 is 15 amino acids. The V end was cut by 4 bases, the J end by 1 base, with 7 bases between. The germline V gene encodes CDR1 KGHDR and CDR2 SFDVKD. CDR3 amino acids: CATSEGVSGANVLTF. The CDR3 bases are TGTGCCACCAGTGAGGGAGTGTCTGGGGCCAACGTCCTGACTTTC.

The rearrangement uses TRBV4-1 and TRBJ2-7; D perhaps matches TRBD2 (6 bases). This CDR3 has 15 amino acids. CDR1 and CDR2 from the germline V gene are MGHRA and YSYEKL. The ends were cut back, 0 bases at V and 3 bases at J, with 12 bases in the middle. CDR3 bases: TGCGCCAGCAGCCAAGAAGGGCTAGCGAACTACGAGCAGTACTTC. Translating it yields CASSQEGLANYEQYF.

This chain connects TRBV5-6 to TRBJ2-1; D not resolved. The CDR3 runs 13 residues. The germline V gene encodes CDR1 SGHDT and CDR2 YYEEEE. The ends were cut back, 4 bases at V and 6 bases at J, with 11 bases in the middle. CDR3: CASSPYVSNEQFF. The CDR3 DNA reads TGTGCCAGCAGCCCGTATGTGAGCAATGAGCAGTTCTTC.

This chain links TRBV19 with TRBJ2-7, with TRBD2 matching over 7 bases. CDR1 and CDR2 (germline): LNHDA, SQIVND (reference sequence). The trim removed 5 bases at V and 4 bases at J, leaving 5 bases unmatched. This CDR3 region has 13 residues. The CDR3 is CASSVGREYEQYF. CDR3 coding DNA: TGTGCCAGTAGTGTCGGGCGGGAGTACGAGCAGTACTTC.

This rearrangement joins TRBV28 to TRBJ2-6, with TRBD1 matching over 7 bases. With 6 bases clipped from V and 2 bases from J, the junction kept 7 bases outside the gene matches. The CDR3 is 16 residues long. Germline CDR1 and CDR2: MDHEN and SYDVKM. CDR3: CASSLAGTAGANVLTF. CDR3 nucleotide sequence: TGTGCCAGCAGCCTGGCTGGGACAGCTGGGGCCAACGTCCTGACTTTC.

This chain uses TRBV7-6 with TRBJ2-1; 9 bases are shared with TRBD2. CDR1 and CDR2 from the germline V gene are SGHVS and FNYEAQ. J gave up 8 bases and V 5 bases, and 10 bases lay outside the gene matches. CDR3 length: 15 residues. The DNA for the CDR3 is TGTGCCAGCAGCCCGTCTCGGCGGGGGGGGGATGAGCAGTTCTTC. It specifies CASSPSRRGGDEQFF.

The chain employs TRBV5-1 and TRBJ2-2; 9 bases match TRBD2. Germline V gene data show CDR1 as SGHRS and CDR2 as YFSETQ. Losses at the gene ends were 2 bases for V and 6 bases for J; bases not matched to a gene: 14. The CDR3 length is 18 residues. The CDR3 bases are TGCGCCAGCAGCTTATCTGGATTCTGGGAGCGGGAGGCCGGGGAGCTGTTTTTT. Its translation is CASSLSGFWEREAGELFF.

The chain combines TRBV6-6 with TRBJ2-2; 10 bases agree with TRBD1. V was pared by 5 bases and J by 6 bases, with 6 bases of the junction left unmatched. The CDR3 contains 15 residues. CDR1 is MNHNY and CDR2 is SVGAGI in the germline V gene (reference sequence). CDR3 in DNA: TGTGCCAGCAGTCAGGGACAGGGGTACGCCGGGGAGCTGTTTTTT. It translates to CASSQGQGYAGELFF.

The chain joins TRBV6-2 or TRBV6-3 to TRBJ2-3; a possible D gene is TRBD2 (6 bases). CDR3 length equals 14 residues. The germline CDR1 and CDR2 sequences are MNHEY and SVGEGT. V dropped 4 bases and J dropped 5 bases, with 13 bases sitting between them. The CDR3 DNA is TGTGCCAGCAGTTGGGCTAGCGTGGGAGATACGCAGTATTTT. Protein product: CASSWASVGDTQYF.

This clone was seen once. The chain employs TRBV18 and TRBJ1-4; tentative D call: TRBD1 (6 bases). There are 14 residues in the CDR3. CDR1 KGHSH and CDR2 LQKENI come from the germline V gene. Trimming removed 1 base at V and 7 bases at J, with 10 bases between. The CDR3 loop is CASSPQRGGEKLFF. In DNA form, the CDR3 reads TGTGCCAGCTCACCACAAAGGGGGGGTGAAAAACTGTTTTTT.

The gene calls are TRBV6-5 and TRBJ2-2; maybe TRBD2 (6 bases). V was shortened by 0 bases and J by 7 bases, with 15 bases between the two germline ends. The CDR3 consists of 16 residues. Germline V lookup: CDR1 MNHEY, CDR2 SVGAGI. CDR3: CASSYSGTPRGGELFF. CDR3 sequence (DNA): TGTGCCAGCAGTTACTCCGGGACTCCGAGGGGCGGGGAGCTGTTTTTT.

V and J are TRBV18 and TRBJ1-6, with a tentative D call TRBD1 (6 bases). The CDR3 loop spans 18 amino acids. V was cut by 2 bases and J by 6 bases, with 20 bases left in between. The germline V gene encodes CDR1 KGHSH and CDR2 LQKENI. The CDR3 here is CASSPVVMVQGINSPLHF. The CDR3 nucleotides are TGTGCCAGCTCACCAGTTGTTATGGTACAGGGAATTAATTCACCCCTCCACTTT.

The rearrangement links TRBV28 to TRBJ1-6; unclear D gene. This CDR3 is built from 16 residues. The V gene lost 1 base and the J gene lost 7 bases, with 14 bases spanning the gap. In germline, CDR1 is MDHEN, CDR2 SYDVKM. CDR3 region: CASSLSGVSGNSPLHF. The CDR3 nucleotides read TGTGCCAGCAGTTTATCGGGCGTATCGGGGAATTCACCCCTCCACTTT. Together with reference TRBV28 and TRBJ1-6, the CDR3 gives the full variable domain: DVKVTQSSRYLVKRTGEKVFLECVQDMDHENMFWYRQDPGLGLRLIYFSYDVKMKEKGDIPEGYSVSREKKERFSLILESASTNQTSMYLCASSLSGVSGNSPLHFGNGTRLTVT.

The rearrangement uses TRBV28 and TRBJ2-1; 10 nucleotides agree with TRBD2. This CDR3 is 15 amino acids long. Germline V lookup: CDR1 MDHEN, CDR2 SYDVKM. Unmatched junction bases numbered 3, after V lost 3 bases and J lost 4 bases. CDR3 region: CASSFRTSGYNEQFF. The CDR3 region has the DNA TGTGCCAGCAGTTTTCGGACTAGCGGATACAATGAGCAGTTCTTC.

The chain links TRBV3-1 (or the pseudogene TRBV3-2) to TRBJ1-4; D remains ambiguous. Per germline, CDR1 LGHDT and CDR2 YNNKEL (reference sequence). This CDR3 contains 15 residues. Trimming stripped 4 bases from V and 1 base from J, with 10 bases between. The CDR3 spells CASSPEVITNEKLFF. DNA of the CDR3: TGTGCCAGCAGCCCTGAGGTGATAACTAATGAAAAACTGTTTTTT.

This chain joins TRBV6-5 and TRBJ1-3; no firm D call. Germline V CDR1 and CDR2: MNHEY, SVGAGI. The CDR3 is made up of 14 amino acids. V shed 8 bases and J shed 0 bases, with 11 bases lying between them. As DNA, the CDR3 is TGTGCCAGCGGACGGGATTTCTCTGGAAACACCATATATTTT. Amino acids: CASGRDFSGNTIYF.

The chain joins TRBV7-6 to TRBJ2-5; TRBD2 might be the D (5 bases). Germline V lookup: CDR1 SGHVS, CDR2 FNYEAQ. V lost 1 base and J lost 4, with 16 bases in between. This CDR3 has 16 residues. The CDR3 sequence is CASSLVGGHPPETQYF. CDR3 nucleotides: TGTGCCAGCAGCTTAGTAGGCGGGCATCCCCCAGAGACCCAGTACTTC. Using reference TRBV7-6 and TRBJ2-5 for the parts outside the CDR3, the full variable domain is GAGVSQSPRYKVTKRGQDVALRCDPISGHVSLYWYRQALGQGPEFLTYFNYEAQQDKSGLPNDRFSAERPEGSISTLTIQRTEQRDSAMYRCASSLVGGHPPETQYFGPGTRLLVL.

V gene TRBV7-3 combines with J gene TRBJ2-1; D might be TRBD2 (6 bases). The germline V gene has CDR1 SGHTA and CDR2 FQGTGA. V was cut by 3 bases and J by 6 bases, with 15 bases left in between. This CDR3 region has 15 residues. This CDR3 reads CASSFGGSNTNEQFF. CDR3 DNA: TGTGCCAGCAGCTTCGGGGGAAGCAATACCAATGAGCAGTTCTTC.